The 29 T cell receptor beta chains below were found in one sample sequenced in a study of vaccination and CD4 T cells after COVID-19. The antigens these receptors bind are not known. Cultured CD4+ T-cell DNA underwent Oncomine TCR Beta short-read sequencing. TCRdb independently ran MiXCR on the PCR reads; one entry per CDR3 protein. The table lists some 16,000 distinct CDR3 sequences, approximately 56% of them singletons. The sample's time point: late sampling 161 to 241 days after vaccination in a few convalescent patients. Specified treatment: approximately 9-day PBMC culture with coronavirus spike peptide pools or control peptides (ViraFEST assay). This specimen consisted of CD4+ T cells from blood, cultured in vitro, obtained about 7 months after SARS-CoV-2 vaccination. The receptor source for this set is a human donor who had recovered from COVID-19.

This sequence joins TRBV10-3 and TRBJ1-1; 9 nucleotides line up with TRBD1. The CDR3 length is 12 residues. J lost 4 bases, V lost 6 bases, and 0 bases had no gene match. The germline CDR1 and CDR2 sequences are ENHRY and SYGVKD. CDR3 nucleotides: TGTGCCATCAGGGGACAGGGCACTGAAGCTTTCTTT. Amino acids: CAIRGQGTEAFF.

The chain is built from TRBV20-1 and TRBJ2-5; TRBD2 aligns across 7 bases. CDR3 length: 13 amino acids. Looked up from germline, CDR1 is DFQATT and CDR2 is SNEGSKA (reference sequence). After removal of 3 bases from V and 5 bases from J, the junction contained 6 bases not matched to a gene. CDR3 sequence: CSASSGGGETQYF. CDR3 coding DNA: TGCAGTGCTAGCTCCGGGGGAGGGGAGACCCAGTACTTC.

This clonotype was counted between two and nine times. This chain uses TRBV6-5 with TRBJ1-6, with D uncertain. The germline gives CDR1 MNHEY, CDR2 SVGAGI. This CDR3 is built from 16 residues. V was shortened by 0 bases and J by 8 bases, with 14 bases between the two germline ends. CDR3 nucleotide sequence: TGTGCCAGCAGTTACTCGAGTTTGGGGATAGATTCACCCCTCCACTTT. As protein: CASSYSSLGIDSPLHF.

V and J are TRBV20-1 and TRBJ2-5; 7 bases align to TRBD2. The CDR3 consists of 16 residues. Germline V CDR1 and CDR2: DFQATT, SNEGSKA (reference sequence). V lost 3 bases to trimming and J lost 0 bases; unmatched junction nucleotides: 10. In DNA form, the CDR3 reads TGCAGTGCTAGTCGTTCCGCGGGACTAAACCAAGAGACCCAGTACTTC. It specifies CSASRSAGLNQETQYF.

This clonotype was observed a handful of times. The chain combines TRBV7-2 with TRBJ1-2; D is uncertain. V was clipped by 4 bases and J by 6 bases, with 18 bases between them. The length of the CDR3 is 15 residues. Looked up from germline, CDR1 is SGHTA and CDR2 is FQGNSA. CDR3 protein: CASSSPSTRTDGYTF. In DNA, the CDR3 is TGTGCCAGCAGCTCCCCTTCGACAAGGACGGATGGCTACACCTTC.

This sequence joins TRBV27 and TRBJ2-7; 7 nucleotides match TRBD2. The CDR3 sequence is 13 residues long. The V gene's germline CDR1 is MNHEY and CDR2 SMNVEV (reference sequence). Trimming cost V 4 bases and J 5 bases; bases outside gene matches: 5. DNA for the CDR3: TGTGCCAGCAGTTGGGGGGGAGGTAACGAGCAGTACTTC. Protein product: CASSWGGGNEQYF.

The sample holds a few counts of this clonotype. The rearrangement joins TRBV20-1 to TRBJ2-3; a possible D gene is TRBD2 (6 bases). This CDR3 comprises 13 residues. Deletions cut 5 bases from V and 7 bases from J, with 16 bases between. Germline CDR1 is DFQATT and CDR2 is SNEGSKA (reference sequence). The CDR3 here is CSALVRELNTQYF. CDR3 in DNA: TGCAGTGCTCTAGTCCGGGAGCTAAATACGCAGTATTTT.

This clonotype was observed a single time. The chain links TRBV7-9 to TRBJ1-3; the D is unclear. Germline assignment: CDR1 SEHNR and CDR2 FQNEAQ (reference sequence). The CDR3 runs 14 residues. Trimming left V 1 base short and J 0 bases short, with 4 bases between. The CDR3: CASSLGASGNTIYF. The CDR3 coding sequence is TGTGCCAGCAGCTTAGGGGCCTCTGGAAACACCATATATTTT.

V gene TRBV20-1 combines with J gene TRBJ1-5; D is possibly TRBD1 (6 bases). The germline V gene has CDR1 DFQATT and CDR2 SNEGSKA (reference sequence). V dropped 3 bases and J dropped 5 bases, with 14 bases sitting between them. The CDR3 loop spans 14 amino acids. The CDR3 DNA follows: TGCAGTGCTAGGTCCGGCCCAGGGGATCAGCCCCAGCATTTT. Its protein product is CSARSGPGDQPQHF.

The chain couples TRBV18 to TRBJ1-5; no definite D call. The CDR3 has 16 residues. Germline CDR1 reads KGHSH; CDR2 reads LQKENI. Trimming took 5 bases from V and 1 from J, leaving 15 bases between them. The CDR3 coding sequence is TGTGCCAGCTCAGGAATGCAGGCGGACAGCAATCAGCCCCAGCATTTT. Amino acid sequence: CASSGMQADSNQPQHF.

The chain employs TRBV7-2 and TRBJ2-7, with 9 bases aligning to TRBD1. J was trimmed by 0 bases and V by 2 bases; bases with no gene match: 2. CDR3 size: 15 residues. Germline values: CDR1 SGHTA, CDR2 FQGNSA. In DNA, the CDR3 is TGTGCCAGCAGCTTATTACAGGGGGCCTCCTACGAGCAGTACTTC. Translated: CASSLLQGASYEQYF.

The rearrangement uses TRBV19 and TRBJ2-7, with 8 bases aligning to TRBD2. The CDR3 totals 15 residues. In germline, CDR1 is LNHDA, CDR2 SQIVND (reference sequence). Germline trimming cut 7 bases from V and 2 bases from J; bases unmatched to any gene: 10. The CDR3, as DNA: TGTGCCAGTACACGGGGACCCGGGGGGGCCTACGAGCAGTACTTC. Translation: CASTRGPGGAYEQYF.

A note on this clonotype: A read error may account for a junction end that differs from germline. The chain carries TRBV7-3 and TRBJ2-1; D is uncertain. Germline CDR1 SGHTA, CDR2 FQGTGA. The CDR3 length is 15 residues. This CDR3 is CASSQRSRVNDEQFF. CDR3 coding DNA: TGCGCCAGCAGCCAAAGATCAAGGGTTAATGATGAGCAGTTCTTC. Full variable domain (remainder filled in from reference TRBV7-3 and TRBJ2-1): GAGVSQTPSNKVTEKGKYVELRCDPISGHTALYWYRQSLGQGPEFLIYFQGTGAADDSGLPNDRFFAVRPEGSVSTLKIQRTERGDSAVYLCASSQRSRVNDEQFFGPGTRLTVL.

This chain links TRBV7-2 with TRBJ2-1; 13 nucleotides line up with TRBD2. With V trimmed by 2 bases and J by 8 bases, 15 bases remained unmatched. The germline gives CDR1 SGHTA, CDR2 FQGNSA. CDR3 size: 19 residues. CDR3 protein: CASSLLGGTGTSGAYEQFF. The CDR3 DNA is TGTGCCAGCAGCTTATTGGGGGGTACCGGGACTAGCGGGGCGTATGAGCAGTTCTTC. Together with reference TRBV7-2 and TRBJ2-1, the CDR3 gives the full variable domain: GAGVSQSPSNKVTEKGKDVELRCDPISGHTALYWYRQSLGQGLEFLIYFQGNSAPDKSGLPSDRFSAERTGGSVSTLTIQRTQQEDSAVYLCASSLLGGTGTSGAYEQFFGPGTRLTVL.

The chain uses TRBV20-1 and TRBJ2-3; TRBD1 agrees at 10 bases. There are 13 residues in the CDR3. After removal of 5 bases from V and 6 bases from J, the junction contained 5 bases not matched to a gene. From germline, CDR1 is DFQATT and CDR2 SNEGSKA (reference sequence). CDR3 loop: CSAWDRGRDTQYF. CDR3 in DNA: TGCAGTGCTTGGGACAGGGGCCGGGATACGCAGTATTTT.

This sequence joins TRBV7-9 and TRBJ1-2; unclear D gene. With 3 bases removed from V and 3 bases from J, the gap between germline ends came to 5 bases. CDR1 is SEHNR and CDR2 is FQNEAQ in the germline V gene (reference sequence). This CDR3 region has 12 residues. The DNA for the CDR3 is TGTGCCAGCAGCTTCGGCGACTATGGCTACACCTTC. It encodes CASSFGDYGYTF.

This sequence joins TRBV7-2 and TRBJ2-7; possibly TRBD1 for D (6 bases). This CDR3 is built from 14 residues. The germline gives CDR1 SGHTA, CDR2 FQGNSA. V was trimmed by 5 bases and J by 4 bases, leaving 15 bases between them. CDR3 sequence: CASSPVGHAYEQYF. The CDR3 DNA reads TGTGCCAGCAGCCCGGTGGGACACGCTTACGAGCAGTACTTC. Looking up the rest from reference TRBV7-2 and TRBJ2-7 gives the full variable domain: GAGVSQSPSNKVTEKGKDVELRCDPISGHTALYWYRQSLGQGLEFLIYFQGNSAPDKSGLPSDRFSAERTGGSVSTLTIQRTQQEDSAVYLCASSPVGHAYEQYFGPGTRLTVT.

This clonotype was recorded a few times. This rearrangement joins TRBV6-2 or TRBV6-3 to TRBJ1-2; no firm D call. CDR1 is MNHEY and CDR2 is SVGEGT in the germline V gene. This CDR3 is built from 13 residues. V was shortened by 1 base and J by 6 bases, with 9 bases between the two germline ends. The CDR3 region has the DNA TGTGCCAGCAGTTACTGGGAAAGTAATGGCTACACCTTC. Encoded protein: CASSYWESNGYTF.

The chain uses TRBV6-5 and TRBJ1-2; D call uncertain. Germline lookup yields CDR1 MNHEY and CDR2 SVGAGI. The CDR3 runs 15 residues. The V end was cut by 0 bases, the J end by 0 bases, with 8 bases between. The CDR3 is CASSYSSVPNYGYTF. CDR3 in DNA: TGTGCCAGCAGTTACTCCTCCGTGCCTAACTATGGCTACACCTTC.

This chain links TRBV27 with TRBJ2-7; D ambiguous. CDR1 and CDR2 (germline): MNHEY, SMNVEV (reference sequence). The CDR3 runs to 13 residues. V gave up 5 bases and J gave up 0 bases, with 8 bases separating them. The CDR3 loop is CASSHSRSYEQYF. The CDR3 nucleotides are TGTGCCAGCAGTCACAGTCGCTCCTACGAGCAGTACTTC.

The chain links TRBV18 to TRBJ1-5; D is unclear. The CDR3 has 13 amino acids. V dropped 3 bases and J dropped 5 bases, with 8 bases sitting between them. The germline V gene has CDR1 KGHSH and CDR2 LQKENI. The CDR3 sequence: CASSPLEDQPQHF. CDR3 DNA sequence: TGTGCCAGCTCACCCCTAGAGGATCAGCCCCAGCATTTT.

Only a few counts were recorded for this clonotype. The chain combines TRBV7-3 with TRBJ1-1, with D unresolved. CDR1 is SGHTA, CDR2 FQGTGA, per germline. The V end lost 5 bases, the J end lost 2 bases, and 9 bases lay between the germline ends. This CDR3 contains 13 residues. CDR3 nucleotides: TGTGCCAGCAGCCCACAGCCTAACACTGAAGCTTTCTTT. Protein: CASSPQPNTEAFF.

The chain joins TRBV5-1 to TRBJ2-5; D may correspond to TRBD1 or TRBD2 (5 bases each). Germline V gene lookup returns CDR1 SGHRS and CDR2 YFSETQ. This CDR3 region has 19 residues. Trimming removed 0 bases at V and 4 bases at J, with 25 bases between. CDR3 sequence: CASSLALTPGRKRGETQYF. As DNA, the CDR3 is TGCGCCAGCAGCTTGGCCCTAACACCGGGACGCAAACGTGGAGAGACCCAGTACTTC.

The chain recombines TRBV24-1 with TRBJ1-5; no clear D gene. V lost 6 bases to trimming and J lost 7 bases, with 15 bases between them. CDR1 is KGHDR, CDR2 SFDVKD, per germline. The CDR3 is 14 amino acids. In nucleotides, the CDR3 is TGTGCCACCAGTCTTAAGATGGAGGAGCAGCCCCAGCATTTT. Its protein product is CATSLKMEEQPQHF.

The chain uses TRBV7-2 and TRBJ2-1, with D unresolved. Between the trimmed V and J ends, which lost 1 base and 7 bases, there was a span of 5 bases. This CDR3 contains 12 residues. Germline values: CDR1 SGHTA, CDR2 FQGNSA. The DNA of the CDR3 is TGTGCCAGCAGCTTAGTGGAGAATGAGCAGTTCTTC. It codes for CASSLVENEQFF.

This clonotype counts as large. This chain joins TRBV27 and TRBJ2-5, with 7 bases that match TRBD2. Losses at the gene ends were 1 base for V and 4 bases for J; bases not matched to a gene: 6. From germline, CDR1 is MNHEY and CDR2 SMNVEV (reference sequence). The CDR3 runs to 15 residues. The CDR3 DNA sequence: TGTGCCAGCAGTTTATTGGCGGGAGTAAGAGAGACCCAGTACTTC. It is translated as CASSLLAGVRETQYF.

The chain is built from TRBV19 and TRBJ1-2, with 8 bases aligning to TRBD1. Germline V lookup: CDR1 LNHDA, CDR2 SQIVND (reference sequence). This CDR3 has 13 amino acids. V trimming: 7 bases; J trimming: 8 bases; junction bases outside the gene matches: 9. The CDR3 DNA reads TGTGCCAGTAATGAGGACAGGGACCGGGGCTACACCTTC. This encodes CASNEDRDRGYTF.

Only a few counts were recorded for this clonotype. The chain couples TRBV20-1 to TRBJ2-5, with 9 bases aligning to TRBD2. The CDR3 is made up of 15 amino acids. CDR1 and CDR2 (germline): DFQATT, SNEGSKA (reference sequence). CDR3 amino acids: CALGAGGQVGETQYF. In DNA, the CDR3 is TGCGCCCTCGGGGCGGGGGGGCAGGTCGGGGAGACCCAGTACTTC.

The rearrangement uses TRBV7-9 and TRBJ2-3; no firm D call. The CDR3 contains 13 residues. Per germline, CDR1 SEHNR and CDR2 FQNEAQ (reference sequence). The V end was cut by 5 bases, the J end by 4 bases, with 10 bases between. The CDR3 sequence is CASSPARADTQYF. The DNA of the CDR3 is TGTGCCAGCAGCCCGGCAAGGGCAGATACGCAGTATTTT.